These 29 T cell receptor beta chains share one sample of origin, sequenced in a study of Ad26.COV2.S vaccination and SARS-CoV-2 variants. Indicated treatment: some 20 received Ad26.COV2.S at low or high dose, single or two shots; several received placebo; per-sample allocation not given. The study sampled participants on day 63 after the first vaccine or placebo injection. Method: immunoSEQ multiplex PCR; TCRdb's copy keeps in-frame clones and lacks some. Of about 420,000 clones detected, around nine tenths appear once; the ten largest clones hold 3.6%. The material was peripheral blood, obtained in a trial of Ad26.COV2.S vaccine versus placebo. Receptor source: a person between 18 and 65 years old who received the Ad26.COV2.S COVID-19 vaccine or a placebo.

This clone is a singleton in its sample. The chain has TRBV4-3 and TRBJ1-5, with 9 bases fitting TRBD1. The CDR3 extends over 15 amino acids. V was pared by 3 bases and J by 3 bases, with 3 bases of the junction left unmatched. CDR1 LGHNA and CDR2 YSLEER come from the germline V gene. The CDR3 loop reads CASSHRTGANQPQHF. In nucleotides, the CDR3 is TGCGCCAGCAGCCATCGGACAGGGGCCAATCAGCCCCAGCATTTT.

This clone was recorded a few times. V is TRBV5-4 and J is TRBJ2-7, with a weak D call TRBD1 (6 bases). The length of the CDR3 is 14 residues. Germline V lookup: CDR1 SGHNT, CDR2 YYREEE (reference sequence). The ends were cut back, 4 bases at V and 2 bases at J, with 13 bases in the middle. The CDR3, as DNA: TGTGCCAGCAGCGTGAGCAGGGGAACCTACGAGCAGTACTTC. Protein product: CASSVSRGTYEQYF.

The chain combines TRBV29-1 with TRBJ2-5, with D possibly matching TRBD1 (7 bases). The CDR3 runs to 13 residues. With 5 bases removed from V and 1 base from J, the gap between germline ends came to 11 bases. Looked up from germline, CDR1 is SQVTM and CDR2 is ANQGSEA. The CDR3 loop reads CSVRGTAQETQYF. Here the CDR3 DNA reads TGCAGCGTTCGCGGGACAGCCCAAGAGACCCAGTACTTC.

Here the CDR3 DNA reads TGTGCCAGCAGAAAGACAGGGTTGGGGGAGCAGTACTTC. Residues: CASRKTGLGEQYF. V is TRBV28 and J is TRBJ2-7; 7 bases match TRBD1. Germline assignment: CDR1 MDHEN and CDR2 SYDVKM. This CDR3 contains 13 residues. Unmatched junction bases numbered 9, after V lost 6 bases and J lost 7 bases.

As concerns this clone: The sample contains more than one DNA sequence encoding this CDR3. This chain joins TRBV19 and TRBJ1-5; TRBD1 agrees at 8 bases. After removal of 7 bases from V and 5 bases from J, the junction contained 4 bases not matched to a gene. Germline V CDR1 and CDR2: LNHDA, SQIVND (reference sequence). This CDR3 is built from 13 residues. The CDR3 coding sequence is TGTGCCAGTACCGGGACAGGAGATCAGCCCCAGCATTTT. Translated: CASTGTGDQPQHF.

V and J are TRBV7-3 and TRBJ2-5, with D hard to call. V lost 5 bases and J lost 5, with 12 bases in between. The germline CDR1 and CDR2 sequences are SGHTA and FQGTGA. The CDR3 is 13 amino acids. The DNA for the CDR3 is TGTGCCAGCAGCCCCCAGGCGGAGGAGACCCAGTACTTC. Translated, it gives CASSPQAEETQYF.

V and J are TRBV4-1 and TRBJ2-5, with 15 bases fitting TRBD2. Germline CDR1 MGHRA, CDR2 YSYEKL. CDR3 length equals 16 residues. Germline trimming cut 4 bases from V and 2 bases from J; bases unmatched to any gene: 2. The CDR3 DNA follows: TGCGCCAGCAGCCTGGGACTAGCGGGGGGTCAAGAGACCCAGTACTTC. Protein: CASSLGLAGGQETQYF.

This sequence joins TRBV4-3 and TRBJ2-7, with D perhaps TRBD2 (5 bases). The CDR3 contains 15 residues. The germline V gene has CDR1 LGHNA and CDR2 YSLEER. Trimming shortened V by 1 base and J by 5 bases, and 15 bases separated the two germline ends. The CDR3 loop is CASSQGTFPWDEQYF. In nucleotides, the CDR3 is TGCGCCAGCAGCCAAGGGACTTTCCCCTGGGACGAGCAGTACTTC.

The V call is TRBV7-2, the J call TRBJ1-3; the D is unclear. The CDR3 length is 13 residues. With 5 bases removed from V and 3 bases from J, the gap between germline ends came to 8 bases. CDR1 SGHTA and CDR2 FQGNSA come from the germline V gene. CDR3 residues: CASSRNFGNTIYF. The CDR3 nucleotides read TGTGCCAGCAGCCGTAACTTTGGAAACACCATATATTTT.

The chain has TRBV24-1 and TRBJ2-3; D possibly corresponds to TRBD1 (6 bases). The CDR3 totals 15 residues. Trimming took 7 bases from V and 1 from J, leaving 14 bases between them. Germline CDR1 reads KGHDR; CDR2 reads SFDVKD. The CDR3 region has the DNA TGTGCCACCAGAAAACAGGGAAGGGGCACAGATACGCAGTATTTT. Amino acid sequence: CATRKQGRGTDTQYF.

This chain joins TRBV6-5 and TRBJ1-2; D is unresolved. The CDR3 consists of 14 residues. CDR1 is MNHEY and CDR2 is SVGAGI in the germline V gene. V dropped 7 bases and J dropped 3 bases, with 15 bases sitting between them. The CDR3 DNA reads as TGTGCCAGCACCCGCTCGTCGGCTTACTATGGCTACACCTTC. This translates into CASTRSSAYYGYTF.

This rearrangement joins TRBV4-3 to TRBJ2-7, with 11 bases identical to TRBD2. The CDR3 runs to 15 residues. Germline V lookup: CDR1 LGHNA, CDR2 YSLEER. Trimming took 2 bases from V and 1 from J; bases not matched to a gene: 1. The CDR3, as DNA: TGCGCCAGCAGCCAACTAGCGGGGGGATCCTACGAGCAGTACTTC. Translating it yields CASSQLAGGSYEQYF.

The J gene is TRBJ2-5, the V gene TRBV12-3 or TRBV12-4; D gene unclear. CDR3 length: 11 amino acids. V was pared by 5 bases and J by 2 bases, with 3 bases between. The DNA for the CDR3 is TGTGCCAGCAGTCAGCAAGAGACCCAGTACTTC. Its protein is CASSQQETQYF.

The chain is built from TRBV5-4 and TRBJ1-3; D gene unclear. The V end lost 4 bases, the J end lost 7 bases, and 15 bases lay between the germline ends. CDR1 SGHNT and CDR2 YYREEE come from the germline V gene (reference sequence). There are 14 residues in the CDR3. CDR3 in amino acids: CASSGGWGGNTIYF. The CDR3 nucleotides are TGTGCCAGCAGCGGCGGATGGGGTGGTAACACCATATATTTT.

The chain recombines TRBV29-1 with TRBJ1-1; D remains ambiguous. The CDR3 spans 12 residues. The germline V gene has CDR1 SQVTM and CDR2 ANQGSEA. The V and J ends lost 3 bases and 12 bases respectively, with 17 bases between them. CDR3 residues: CSVDVDRQETFF. CDR3 nucleotide sequence: TGCAGCGTTGATGTTGATCGGCAGGAGACTTTCTTT.

The V gene is TRBV5-1, the J gene TRBJ1-2; 7 bases agree with TRBD1. The germline CDR1 and CDR2 sequences are SGHRS and YFSETQ. Trimming at V came to 0 bases and at J to 4 bases, leaving 3 bases not matched to a gene. The length of the CDR3 is 14 residues. DNA of the CDR3: TGCGCCAGCAGCTTGGCCGGGGACAGCTATGGCTACACCTTC. This codes for CASSLAGDSYGYTF. The variable domain in full, completed from reference TRBV5-1 and TRBJ1-2, reads KAGVTQTPRYLIKTRGQQVTLSCSPISGHRSVSWYQQTPGQGLQFLFEYFSETQRNKGNFPGRFSGRQFSNSRSEMNVSTLELGDSALYLCASSLAGDSYGYTFGSGTRLTVV.

This clone was counted once. DNA for the CDR3: TGTGCCAGCAGTCCCATCGCCGAATATAGCTCCTACGAGCAGTACTTC. This sequence encodes CASSPIAEYSSYEQYF. V and J are TRBV27 and TRBJ2-7; D unclear. V lost 5 bases, J lost 0 bases, and 17 bases lay in between. The CDR3 covers 16 residues. Germline CDR1 and CDR2: MNHEY and SMNVEV (reference sequence).

This chain uses TRBV6-2 or TRBV6-3 with TRBJ1-5, with a weak D call TRBD1 (5 bases). The CDR3 is made up of 15 amino acids. CDR1 is MNHEY, CDR2 SVGEGT, per germline. V was pared by 7 bases and J by 1 base, with 14 bases between. The CDR3 spells CASTPGGGSNQPQHF. The CDR3 nucleotides are TGTGCCAGCACCCCGGGGGGGGGAAGCAATCAGCCCCAGCATTTT.

The rearrangement joins TRBV28 to TRBJ1-5; TRBD1 is a possible D gene (6 bases). The CDR3 totals 13 residues. The germline CDR1 and CDR2 sequences are MDHEN and SYDVKM. V was clipped by 5 bases and J by 6 bases, with 11 bases between them. CDR3 region: CASSRQGSQPQHF. DNA for the CDR3: TGTGCCAGCAGTCGGCAGGGGTCTCAGCCCCAGCATTTT.

Here the CDR3 reads CASNRDTPNTEAFF. For the CDR3, the DNA is TGTGCCAGCAACCGAGATACACCGAACACTGAAGCTTTCTTT. This chain connects TRBV2 to TRBJ1-1; no definite D call. CDR1 and CDR2 from the germline V gene are SNHLY and FYNNEI. The V and J ends lost 7 bases and 1 base respectively, with 13 bases between them. The CDR3 totals 14 residues.

The CDR3 sequence is CASSSSGGADTQYF. In DNA form, the CDR3 reads TGTGCCAGCTCATCTAGCGGGGGGGCGGATACGCAGTATTTT. The chain couples TRBV18 to TRBJ2-3; 12 bases map to TRBD2. Germline V gene sequence: CDR1 KGHSH, CDR2 LQKENI. With V trimmed by 5 bases and J by 6 bases, 3 bases remained unmatched. The CDR3 totals 14 residues.

V is TRBV9 and J is TRBJ2-2, with D uncertain. This CDR3 has 13 residues. Germline-derived CDR1 and CDR2 are SGDLS and YYNGEE. Trimming took off 4 bases at V and 8 bases at J, with 12 bases between the two ends. The CDR3 loop reads CASSLSMLGELFF. The CDR3 bases are TGTGCCAGCAGCCTGAGTATGTTGGGGGAGCTGTTTTTT.

This rearrangement joins TRBV7-6 to TRBJ2-3; D is unclear. V shed 1 base and J shed 4 bases, with 21 bases lying between them. Germline V gene lookup returns CDR1 SGHVS and CDR2 FNYEAQ. There are 18 residues in the CDR3. The CDR3 nucleotides read TGTGCCAGCAGCTTAGGCCCCCAAGGAGCAAAGAGCGCAGATACGCAGTATTTT. This translates into CASSLGPQGAKSADTQYF.

The rearrangement joins TRBV3-1 (or the pseudogene TRBV3-2) to TRBJ1-1; 9 bases are shared with TRBD1. After removal of 3 bases from V and 2 bases from J, the junction contained 10 bases not matched to a gene. This CDR3 is built from 17 residues. The germline V gene has CDR1 LGHDT and CDR2 YNNKEL (reference sequence). This CDR3 is CASSHHRQGGKNTEAFF. The CDR3 bases are TGTGCCAGCAGCCATCATAGACAGGGGGGAAAAAACACTGAAGCTTTCTTT.

The V gene is TRBV19, the J gene TRBJ2-3; D remains ambiguous. This CDR3 contains 16 residues. The V gene lost 3 bases and the J gene lost 2 bases, with 15 bases spanning the gap. Germline CDR1 is LNHDA and CDR2 is SQIVND (reference sequence). This CDR3 reads CASSIIGSANTDTQYF. The CDR3 DNA is TGTGCCAGTAGTATTATTGGCAGCGCAAACACAGATACGCAGTATTTT.

The chain combines TRBV4-1 with TRBJ2-6; 10 nucleotides match TRBD2. The CDR3 contains 19 residues. The germline CDR1 and CDR2 sequences are MGHRA and YSYEKL. V lost 1 base to trimming and J lost 0 bases; unmatched junction nucleotides: 6. This chain's CDR3 is CASSQVVLAGTSGANVLTF. DNA of the CDR3: TGCGCCAGCAGCCAAGTGGTACTAGCGGGGACCTCTGGGGCCAACGTCCTGACTTTC.

This clone showed up just a few times. The V and J genes are TRBV3-1 (or the pseudogene TRBV3-2) and TRBJ1-1; D perhaps matches TRBD1 (6 bases). The germline gives CDR1 LGHDT, CDR2 YNNKEL (reference sequence). The CDR3 covers 15 residues. The V end was cut by 2 bases, the J end by 0 bases, with 10 bases between. CDR3 in DNA: TGTGCCAGCAGCCAACTGCAGGGGTTGAACACTGAAGCTTTCTTT. Protein product: CASSQLQGLNTEAFF.

CDR3 bases: TGTGCCAGCACTTGGAACAGGGAGGGCACTGAAGCTTTCTTT. It encodes CASTWNREGTEAFF. The chain couples TRBV6-5 to TRBJ1-1; D may be TRBD1 (6 bases). V was trimmed by 7 bases and J by 4 bases, leaving 16 bases between them. The CDR3 totals 14 residues. Germline CDR1 reads MNHEY; CDR2 reads SVGAGI.

On this clone itself: Other DNA sequences of this sample code for an identical CDR3. This chain connects TRBV7-3 to TRBJ2-1; D perhaps matches TRBD1 (5 bases). The V gene's germline CDR1 is SGHTA and CDR2 FQGTGA. The V and J ends lost 2 bases and 3 bases respectively, with 11 bases between them. The CDR3 has 15 amino acids. The CDR3 spells CASSLGQGGYNEQFF. CDR3 nucleotide sequence: TGTGCCAGCAGCTTAGGCCAGGGCGGCTACAATGAGCAGTTCTTC.